These 31 T cell receptor beta chains share one sample of origin, sequenced in a study of T cells in Graves' hyperthyroidism and ophthalmopathy. Amplification of TCR beta CDR3 regions used RNA as the template. A first-round RT-PCR of the TCR CDR3 used the HTBI primer set. One entry per CDR3 protein, called by TCRdb with MiXCR from the multiplex PCR reads. The table lists about 300,000 distinct CDR3 sequences, about an eighth of them singletons. The sequencing input was blood. The receptors were sampled from a woman in her 30s with Graves' hyperthyroidism that later progressed to Graves' ophthalmopathy.

This clonotype was counted a few times. The chain recombines TRBV15 with TRBJ2-3, with D perhaps matching TRBD2 (5 bases). Trimming removed 8 bases at V and 0 bases at J, with 9 bases between. Per the germline V gene, CDR1 is LNHNV and CDR2 is YYDKDF (reference sequence). This CDR3 is built from 13 residues. CDR3: CATGAASTDTQYF. CDR3 coding DNA: TGTGCCACCGGAGCGGCAAGCACAGATACGCAGTATTTT.

In this sample, this clonotype turned up a few times. The chain couples TRBV4-3 to TRBJ2-3, with D tentatively TRBD1 (5 bases). Germline loops: CDR1 LGHNA, CDR2 YSLEER. The CDR3 has 18 amino acids. V lost 2 bases and J 4 bases, leaving 22 bases between the germline ends. The CDR3 DNA is TGCGCCAGCAGCCAAAGGTCGTGGGTCAGGGTGAGCCCAGATACGCAGTATTTT. It codes for CASSQRSWVRVSPDTQYF.

This clonotype showed up just a few times. The J gene is TRBJ2-3, the V gene TRBV6-2 or TRBV6-3; no firm D call. The CDR3 runs to 11 residues. Trimming left V 4 bases short and J 7 bases short, with 6 bases between. Germline V CDR1 and CDR2: MNHEY, SVGEGT. The CDR3 DNA reads TGTGCCAGCAGTTTATCTTATACGCAGTATTTT. This sequence encodes CASSLSYTQYF.

In its sample, this clonotype was seen many times. The V gene is TRBV12-3 or TRBV12-4, the J gene TRBJ2-1, with D possibly matching TRBD2 (6 bases). V shed 10 bases and J shed 0 bases, with 19 bases lying between them. CDR3 length: 16 amino acids. In DNA form, the CDR3 reads TGTGCCACCCATCTAGCGACTAGAGACTCCTACAATGAGCAGTTCTTC. It yields the protein CATHLATRDSYNEQFF.

This clonotype was seen repeatedly, ten times or more. The chain couples TRBV20-1 to TRBJ2-7; possibly TRBD2 for D (7 bases). V dropped 5 bases and J dropped 1 base, with 12 bases sitting between them. There are 13 residues in the CDR3. CDR1 is DFQATT, CDR2 SNEGSKA, per germline (reference sequence). CDR3 coding DNA: TGCAGTGCTGAGGGGGGGCAATCCTACGAGCAGTACTTC. As protein: CSAEGGQSYEQYF.

The count of this clonotype is one. This may be a read error: a much more frequent sequence differs by one nucleotide. CDR3 sequence (DNA): TGTGCCTGGAGCGCCGGGACAGGGGGCTCCTACGAGCAGTACTTC. Encoded protein: CAWSAGTGGSYEQYF. V gene TRBV30 combines with J gene TRBJ2-7, with 11 bases identical to TRBD1. The CDR3 sequence is 15 residues long. Trimming removed 3 bases from V and 0 bases from J; junction bases left unmatched: 4. CDR1 and CDR2 from the germline V gene are GTSNPN and SVGIG (reference sequence).

This clonotype was detected ten times or more. This chain connects TRBV7-2 to TRBJ2-1; D not certain. This CDR3 comprises 13 residues. Germline-derived CDR1 and CDR2 are SGHTA and FQGNSA. V was trimmed by 7 bases and J by 6 bases, leaving 13 bases between them. CDR3 nucleotides: TGTGCCAGCAAGCGTACAGCGACCAATGAGCAGTTCTTC. Translated, it gives CASKRTATNEQFF.

The genes are TRBV6-1 and TRBJ2-3, with 8 bases matching TRBD2. The CDR3 runs to 17 residues. The V gene end was trimmed by 4 bases and the J gene end by 2 bases; junction bases not matched to a gene: 11. Germline V gives CDR1 MNHNS, CDR2 SASEGT. In DNA, the CDR3 is TGTGCCAGCAGTGCCACGTTCAGCGGGGGAACCACAGATACGCAGTATTTT. This gives the protein CASSATFSGGTTDTQYF.

This clonotype was recorded at least ten times. The chain has TRBV30 and TRBJ1-5; unclear D gene. Deletions cut 2 bases from V and 4 bases from J, with 9 bases between. The CDR3 is 13 amino acids. Germline lookup yields CDR1 GTSNPN and CDR2 SVGIG (reference sequence). The CDR3 region is CAWSWAGNQPQHF. The CDR3 DNA reads as TGTGCCTGGAGTTGGGCGGGTAATCAGCCCCAGCATTTT.

The V and J genes are TRBV2 and TRBJ2-6; D unresolved. Germline V gene lookup returns CDR1 SNHLY and CDR2 FYNNEI. CDR3 length: 14 residues. V was cut by 7 bases and J by 2 bases, with 9 bases left in between. The CDR3 sequence is CASTKSAGANVLTF. The CDR3 DNA sequence: TGTGCCAGCACGAAAAGTGCTGGGGCCAACGTCCTGACTTTC.

This clonotype was seen only a few times. The J gene is TRBJ2-5, the V gene TRBV5-6, with a tentative D call TRBD2 (5 bases). From germline, CDR1 is SGHDT and CDR2 YYEEEE. The CDR3 extends over 12 amino acids. Trimming left V 7 bases short and J 4 bases short, with 11 bases between. CDR3 nucleotides: TGTGCCAGCGGGAGAAGTGCAGAGACCCAGTACTTC. This sequence encodes CASGRSAETQYF.

Many counts were recorded for this clonotype. This rearrangement joins TRBV7-9 to TRBJ2-1, with D perhaps TRBD1 (6 bases). Deletions cut 5 bases from V and 3 bases from J, with 14 bases between. Germline V CDR1 and CDR2: SEHNR, FQNEAQ (reference sequence). This CDR3 comprises 15 residues. The CDR3 loop is CASSPQGPHYNEQFF. The CDR3 DNA follows: TGTGCCAGCAGCCCTCAGGGGCCCCACTACAATGAGCAGTTCTTC.

This clonotype was found many times. V gene TRBV27 combines with J gene TRBJ2-5, with D maybe TRBD2 (5 bases). Germline V CDR1 and CDR2: MNHEY, SMNVEV (reference sequence). V was pared by 1 base and J by 5 bases, with 11 bases between. This CDR3 has 14 residues. CDR3 in amino acids: CASSLFAGQETQYF. As DNA, the CDR3 is TGTGCCAGCAGTTTATTTGCGGGCCAGGAGACCCAGTACTTC.

V gene TRBV27 combines with J gene TRBJ2-1, with TRBD1 as a possible D gene (5 bases). The germline V gene encodes CDR1 MNHEY and CDR2 SMNVEV (reference sequence). The V end was cut by 5 bases, the J end by 6 bases, with 17 bases between. CDR3 length: 15 amino acids. CDR3 sequence (DNA): TGTGCCAGCAGTCCCACACAGGAGTGGTTCAATGAGCAGTTCTTC. This gives the protein CASSPTQEWFNEQFF.

This chain uses TRBV10-3 with TRBJ1-3; D is unclear. The V end was cut by 2 bases, the J end by 9 bases, with 11 bases between. CDR3 length: 13 residues. Germline V gene sequence: CDR1 ENHRY, CDR2 SYGVKD. CDR3 nucleotides: TGTGCCATCAGTGAGGACGCCGGTGTCACCATATATTTT. As protein: CAISEDAGVTIYF.

This clonotype has ten or more counts. The rearrangement uses TRBV14 and TRBJ2-1; D gene unclear. The V gene lost 1 base and the J gene lost 1 base, with 11 bases spanning the gap. The germline CDR1 and CDR2 sequences are SGHDN and FVKESK. CDR3 length: 16 residues. The CDR3 coding sequence is TGTGCCAGCAGCCAAGGATCTTGGGGTTCCTACAATGAGCAGTTCTTC. It encodes CASSQGSWGSYNEQFF.

Details on this clonotype: Germline and junction disagree at one end, which may indicate a read error. The rearrangement joins TRBV27 to TRBJ1-6; 9 bases are a match to TRBD1. The CDR3 runs 14 residues. Germline V gene data show CDR1 as MNHEY and CDR2 as SMNVEV (reference sequence). The CDR3 spells CAGSHRGLNSPLHF. As DNA, the CDR3 is TGTGCCGGCAGTCACAGGGGGCTCAATTCACCCCTCCACTTT.

In its sample, this clonotype was seen many times. The chain joins TRBV6-5 to TRBJ1-6, with unresolved D. Germline CDR1 reads MNHEY; CDR2 reads SVGAGI. V was clipped by 2 bases and J by 4 bases, with 12 bases between them. This CDR3 region has 16 residues. The CDR3 reads CASSYSGELYNSPLHF. Written as DNA, the CDR3 is TGTGCCAGCAGTTACAGCGGCGAACTATATAATTCACCCCTCCACTTT.

Many counts were recorded for this clonotype. The chain is built from TRBV7-9 and TRBJ1-4; D is unclear. Looked up from germline, CDR1 is SEHNR and CDR2 is FQNEAQ (reference sequence). CDR3 length: 16 residues. With 0 bases removed from V and 0 bases from J, the gap between germline ends came to 8 bases. The CDR3 loop reads CASSLARQSTNEKLFF. In DNA form, the CDR3 reads TGTGCCAGCAGCTTAGCTCGGCAGTCAACTAATGAAAAACTGTTTTTT.

This clonotype was seen at least ten times. The chain recombines TRBV30 with TRBJ1-2; 10 bases line up with TRBD1. The J segment lost 7 bases and the V segment lost 5 bases, leaving 7 bases of the junction unmatched. The CDR3 runs to 13 residues. Germline V gene sequence: CDR1 GTSNPN, CDR2 SVGIG (reference sequence). The DNA of the CDR3 is TGTGCCTGGGATAGACAGGGGGCGCGTGGCTACACCTTC. Its translation is CAWDRQGARGYTF.

Many counts were recorded for this clonotype. The rearrangement links TRBV2 to TRBJ2-5; 7 bases fit TRBD1. Per germline, CDR1 SNHLY and CDR2 FYNNEI. This CDR3 has 15 residues. V lost 4 bases, J lost 2 bases, and 7 bases stayed unmatched. The CDR3 is CASSGQGPQQETQYF. CDR3 in DNA: TGTGCCAGCAGTGGACAGGGTCCTCAGCAAGAGACCCAGTACTTC. Using reference TRBV2 and TRBJ2-5 for the parts outside the CDR3, the full variable domain is EPEVTQTPSHQVTQMGQEVILRCVPISNHLYFYWYRQILGQKVEFLVSFYNNEISEKSEIFDDQFSVERPDGSNFTLKIRSTKLEDSAMYFCASSGQGPQQETQYFGPGTRLLVL.

This clonotype was observed many times. The chain uses TRBV28 and TRBJ2-7; D is undetermined. This CDR3 is 13 amino acids long. The V end lost 1 base, the J end lost 2 bases, and 6 bases lay between the germline ends. Looked up from germline, CDR1 is MDHEN and CDR2 is SYDVKM. The CDR3 spells CASSLYGPYEQYF. The CDR3 nucleotides are TGTGCCAGCAGTTTATACGGACCCTACGAGCAGTACTTC.

This clonotype has at least ten counts. The chain uses TRBV7-3 and TRBJ2-1; 9 bases line up with TRBD2. V was clipped by 3 bases and J by 2 bases; unmatched bases: 2. The CDR3 is made up of 15 amino acids. The V gene's germline CDR1 is SGHTA and CDR2 FQGTGA. Here the CDR3 reads CASSLASGTYNEQFF. CDR3 sequence (DNA): TGTGCCAGCAGCTTGGCTAGCGGGACCTACAATGAGCAGTTCTTC.

There are many counts of this clonotype. The chain couples TRBV5-1 to TRBJ2-2; 7 bases agree with TRBD2. Germline-derived CDR1 and CDR2 are SGHRS and YFSETQ. The CDR3 has 16 residues. Losses at the gene ends were 4 bases for V and 6 bases for J; bases not matched to a gene: 12. In DNA form, the CDR3 reads TGCGCCAGCAGCACTAGGGGAACTAGCGCCGCCGGGGAGCTGTTTTTT. Protein product: CASSTRGTSAAGELFF.

This clonotype was counted at least ten times. The rearrangement uses TRBV30 and TRBJ1-2, with D possibly being TRBD1 (6 bases). CDR1 is GTSNPN and CDR2 is SVGIG in the germline V gene (reference sequence). This CDR3 has 15 residues. Deletions cut 3 bases from V and 6 bases from J, with 20 bases between. The CDR3 DNA is TGTGCCTGGAGCCCGACTTACTTCAGGGGCCATGGCTACACCTTC. Its protein is CAWSPTYFRGHGYTF. Complete variable domain (other parts from reference TRBV30 and TRBJ1-2): SQTIHQWPATLVQPVGSPLSLECTVEGTSNPNLYWYRQAAGRGLQLLFYSVGIGQISSEVPQNLSASRPQDRQFILSSKKLLLSDSGFYLCAWSPTYFRGHGYTFGSGTRLTVV.

This clonotype was seen ten or more times. The gene calls are TRBV7-9 and TRBJ1-1; 7 nucleotides align to TRBD1. CDR1 is SEHNR, CDR2 FQNEAQ, per germline (reference sequence). Trimming cost V 6 bases and J 4 bases; bases outside gene matches: 5. The CDR3 is made up of 13 amino acids. The CDR3 loop is CASSKQGSTEAFF. As DNA, the CDR3 is TGTGCCAGCAGTAAACAGGGGTCCACTGAAGCTTTCTTT.

This clonotype was counted between two and nine times. V is TRBV19 and J is TRBJ1-6, with D perhaps TRBD1 (5 bases). With 0 bases removed from V and 9 bases from J, the gap between germline ends came to 12 bases. CDR3 length equals 15 residues. The germline gives CDR1 LNHDA, CDR2 SQIVND (reference sequence). The CDR3 sequence: CASSIEWGVLSPLHF. In DNA, the CDR3 is TGTGCCAGTAGTATAGAATGGGGGGTTCTTTCACCCCTCCACTTT.

J is TRBJ2-1 and V is TRBV2; 8 bases map to TRBD2. This CDR3 is 15 amino acids long. With V trimmed by 8 bases and J by 4 bases, 10 bases remained unmatched. The V gene's germline CDR1 is SNHLY and CDR2 FYNNEI. Here the CDR3 DNA reads TGTGCCAGCTGCCCCGGCGGGAGGTCTTACAATGAGCAGTTCTTC. It codes for CASCPGGRSYNEQFF. The entire variable domain, with the rest obtained from reference TRBV2 and TRBJ2-1, is as follows: EPEVTQTPSHQVTQMGQEVILRCVPISNHLYFYWYRQILGQKVEFLVSFYNNEISEKSEIFDDQFSVERPDGSNFTLKIRSTKLEDSAMYFCASCPGGRSYNEQFFGPGTRLTVL.

This clonotype was seen many times. This chain uses TRBV28 with TRBJ2-7; TRBD1 aligns across 8 bases. This CDR3 is 14 amino acids long. The trim removed 5 bases at V and 5 bases at J, leaving 8 bases unmatched. Germline V gene data show CDR1 as MDHEN and CDR2 as SYDVKM. CDR3 sequence: CASSLSDRVHEQYF. The CDR3, as DNA: TGTGCCAGCAGTCTTTCGGACAGGGTTCACGAGCAGTACTTC.

The table lists this clonotype with many counts. This chain joins TRBV6-2 or TRBV6-3 and TRBJ2-7; D uncertain. CDR1 and CDR2 (germline): MNHEY, SVGEGT. The CDR3 has 14 amino acids. Trimming took off 4 bases at V and 1 base at J, with 11 bases between the two ends. Here the CDR3 reads CASSFTSTSYEQYF. The CDR3 coding sequence is TGTGCCAGCAGTTTTACCTCCACTTCCTACGAGCAGTACTTC.

Details on this clonotype: One end of the junction varies from germline; a read error may be responsible. The chain joins TRBV24-1 to TRBJ2-1; TRBD2 matches at 8 bases. The CDR3 is 15 residues long. CDR1 is KGHDR, CDR2 SFDVKD, per germline. The CDR3 loop reads CVTSDFAAGDNEQFF. DNA for the CDR3: TGTGTCACCAGTGATTTCGCAGCGGGAGATAATGAGCAATTCTTC.